The T cell receptor beta chain under discussion was sequenced for a study of blood T cell repertoires in COVID-19. Study overall: Samples came from the United States, Italy and Spain, spanning acute and convalescent COVID-19. PBMCs, B-cell-depleted T cells, or T cells were the source of the cDNA or gDNA that made up the material.

As originally analysed: Amplifying reference gene primers gave estimates of nucleated cell counts. Produced via immunoSEQ multiplex PCR; TCRdb's table is partial and in-frame only. The V and J calls and clone size were taken over from that table, and D and trimming were inferred from the DNA. The sample holds 200,000 to 250,000 clones, roughly 90% seen once. This CDR3 has 15 amino acids. Germline CDR1 KGHSH, CDR2 LQKENI. V dropped 8 bases and J dropped 2 bases, with 19 bases sitting between them. This receptor was taken from a man younger than 45 who had recovered from COVID-19. Source material: peripheral blood. J is TRBJ2-7 and V is TRBV18; tentative D call: TRBD2 (7 bases). The chain's CDR3 is CASRPGGGWAYEQYF. The CDR3 region has the DNA TGTGCCAGCAGACCGGGGGGCGGTTGGGCCTACGAGCAGTACTTC.